These 3 T cell receptor beta chains came from one sample sequenced in a study of cytomegalovirus exposure and HLA in healthy donors (dated by TCRdb to 2016 to 2017). Library preparation employed the immunoSEQ multiplex PCR assay. The multiplex PCR relied on a mix of 60 forward primers for TCR Vbeta segments and 13 reverse primers for TCR Jbeta segments. Imported from immuneACCESS, the table was reduced by TCRdb to in-frame sequences with V and J called. These copies leave out some clones; in studies compared against another copy, an unresolved V gene accounts for under half, and the cause of the remainder is not known. The sample table lists hundreds of thousands of clones, approximately 84% of them with a count of one. The ten largest account for about 0.58% of the sample. The specimen sequenced was PBMCs. All receptors derive from a woman between 35 and 50 years old in good health and CMV-seronegative.

The gene calls are TRBV19 and TRBJ2-7, with 7 bases fitting TRBD1. The CDR3 is made up of 13 amino acids. Germline values: CDR1 LNHDA, CDR2 SQIVND (reference sequence). V lost 6 bases to trimming and J lost 0 bases; unmatched junction nucleotides: 2. The CDR3 region has the DNA TGTGCCAGTAGCGGGGACAGCTCCTACGAGCAGTACTTC. It codes for CASSGDSSYEQYF.

This clone was counted once. V and J are TRBV2 and TRBJ1-1; perhaps TRBD1 as D (5 bases). This CDR3 is built from 14 residues. Trimming removed 9 bases from V and 0 bases from J, with 14 bases in between. Germline assignment: CDR1 SNHLY and CDR2 FYNNEI. CDR3 residues: CARQGPHMNTEAFF. The CDR3 coding sequence is TGTGCCAGGCAGGGCCCTCATATGAACACTGAAGCTTTCTTT. The variable domain in full, with the rest retrieved from reference TRBV2 and TRBJ1-1, is EPEVTQTPSHQVTQMGQEVILRCVPISNHLYFYWYRQILGQKVEFLVSFYNNEISEKSEIFDDQFSVERPDGSNFTLKIRSTKLEDSAMYFCARQGPHMNTEAFFGQGTRLTVV.

This sequence joins TRBV13 and TRBJ2-7, with 8 bases fitting TRBD2. The CDR3 has 16 amino acids. After removal of 1 base from V and 0 bases from J, the junction contained 5 bases not matched to a gene. Germline loops: CDR1 PRHDT, CDR2 FYEKMQ (reference sequence). The CDR3 region is CASSLEGGGSSYEQYF. Here the CDR3 DNA reads TGTGCCAGCAGCTTAGAGGGCGGGGGGAGCTCCTACGAGCAGTACTTC.